This T cell receptor (beta chain) derives from a study of immune characterization of retroperitoneal liposarcoma. In its sample, this clonotype was seen many times. J was trimmed by 0 bases and V by 2 bases; bases with no gene match: 5. The CDR3 has 18 residues. The germline gives CDR1 SGHVS, CDR2 FQNEAQ. MiXCR, run by TCRdb on the PCR reads, gives a single entry per CDR3 protein. The sample has over 5,000 distinct CDR3 sequences, 25% to 40% seen once. This chain connects TRBV7-8 to TRBJ2-6; 9 bases fit TRBD2. This TCR derives from a female donor with retroperitoneal liposarcoma. Sequenced material: tumor tissue. The CDR3 DNA reads TGTGCCAGCAGCTTACGTCCTAGCGGGGTCTCTGGGGCCAACGTCCTGACTTTC. It encodes CASSLRPSGVSGANVLTF.